This is a list of T cell receptor beta chains from one sample in a study of early T cells in non-severe SARS-CoV-2 infection. TCRdb re-analysed the 5' RACE reads in MiXCR, keeping a single row per CDR3 protein. Among 85,000 to 100,000 distinct CDR3 sequences, approximately 11% were seen once, and the ten largest hold around 4.8%. Source: whole blood, taken at baseline. The receptors shown here come from an adult who was a healthcare worker with PCR-confirmed SARS-CoV-2 infection or an uninfected control (not recorded which). Both conserved end residues are part of each CDR3. D genes are given only for firm matches. Only part of the rows carry a size: once, few, many, or a class if the clone is expanded.

d_call,clone_size,v_call,j_call,cdr3_nt,cdr3_aa
TRBD1,few,TRBV6-1,TRBJ2-7,TGTGCCAGCAGGGACAGGGGGATATTTCTGGAGCAGTACTTC,CASRDRGIFLEQYF
TRBD1,few,TRBV4-2,TRBJ1-1,TGTGCCAGCAGCCTAACACAGGGGGTGAACACTGAAGCTTTCTTT,CASSLTQGVNTEAFF
TRBD1,-,TRBV19,TRBJ1-5,TGTGCCAGTAGTATAGATCAGGGGGACGAACAGCCCCAGCATTTT,CASSIDQGDEQPQHF
TRBD2,-,TRBV24-1,TRBJ2-2,TGTGCCACCAGTGATTTAGGACTAGCGGGGGCGAACACCGGGGAGCTGTTTTTT,CATSDLGLAGANTGELFF
-,few,TRBV29-1,TRBJ2-1,TGCAGCGTTGGTGGGCCGAGGGATAGCTCCTACAATGAGCAGTTCTTC,CSVGGPRDSSYNEQFF
TRBD2,-,TRBV7-2,TRBJ2-3,TGTGCCAGCAGCTTATTCGGGGGGGGCACAGATACGCAGTATTTT,CASSLFGGGTDTQYF
-,-,TRBV5-1,TRBJ2-7,TGCGCCAGCAGCTTGTGGCAGGGTACACGGGACGAGCAGTACTTC,CASSLWQGTRDEQYF
TRBD1,many,TRBV2,TRBJ2-3,TGTGCCAGCAGCGGACAGGGGGCCGGAGATACGCAGTATTTT,CASSGQGAGDTQYF
-,-,TRBV12-3/TRBV12-4,TRBJ2-7,TGTGCCAGCAGCAAGGGGGAACGCTACGAGCAGTACTTC,CASSKGERYEQYF
TRBD2,once,TRBV20-1,TRBJ2-3,TGCAGTGCTAGAACCCTTAGCGGGAGCGGCACAGATATGCAGTATTTT,CSARTLSGSGTDMQYF
TRBD2,-,TRBV9,TRBJ2-3,TGTGCCAGCAGCCCAGGAGCGGGAGACTTCGATACGCAGTATTTT,CASSPGAGDFDTQYF
TRBD1,many,TRBV11-2,TRBJ2-6,TGTGCCAGCAGCTTAGTCATCCAGGGGGAACTCTCTGGGGCCAACGTCCTGACTTTC,CASSLVIQGELSGANVLTF
-,few,TRBV6-5,TRBJ2-7,TGTGCCAGCAGTTACTCCGGGGTTTTCGTTACGAAACAGTACTTC,CASSYSGVFVTKQYF
TRBD1,many,TRBV29-1,TRBJ1-2,TGCAGCGTGAAGGACAGGGTAGGGGGAGGCTACACCTTC,CSVKDRVGGGYTF
-,few,TRBV7-9,TRBJ2-4,TGTGCCAGCAGTTTCCGGGCCGGGTCGGACATTCAGTACTTC,CASSFRAGSDIQYF
-,-,TRBV3-1,TRBJ2-1,TGTGCCAGCAGCCAGGACACCATTAATGAGCAGTTCTTC,CASSQDTINEQFF
TRBD2,few,TRBV12-3/TRBV12-4,TRBJ2-1,TGTGCCAGCAGTAGCGGGAGGGCCTACAATGAGCAGTTCTTC,CASSSGRAYNEQFF
-,few,TRBV7-9,TRBJ2-5,TGTGCCAGCAGTATCCAAGAGACCCAGTACTTC,CASSIQETQYF
TRBD2,-,TRBV20-1,TRBJ2-7,TGCAGTGCTAGAGATGGGACTAGCGGAACCTACGAGCAGTACTTC,CSARDGTSGTYEQYF
TRBD2,many,TRBV29-1,TRBJ2-3,TGCAGCGTTGTACTAGCGGGGGTAGATACGCAGTATTTT,CSVVLAGVDTQYF
TRBD2,-,TRBV18,TRBJ2-7,TGTGCCAGCTCACCGGGTAGAAGGGTGGGCAGCGGGAGCCGTTCTTACGAGCAGTACTTC,CASSPGRRVGSGSRSYEQYF
TRBD2,few,TRBV7-9,TRBJ2-3,TGTGCCAGCACCTTCGGGGGAGGGACGAGCACAGATACGCAGTATTTT,CASTFGGGTSTDTQYF